This T cell receptor (beta chain) was sequenced during a study of blood T cell repertoires in COVID-19. Study summary: There were acute and convalescent COVID-19 samples, and they came from the United States, Italy and Spain. The cDNA or gDNA used as material had been derived from T cells, B-cell-depleted T cells, or PBMCs.

Original methodology: The authors estimated nucleated cell counts from reference gene primer amplification. Using immunoSEQ multiplex PCR, the repertoire was profiled, and TCRdb retains in-frame clones only, with some absent. The V and J calls and clone size were taken over from that table, and D and trimming were inferred from the DNA. The profile shows approximately 91,000 clones, around 80% of them singletons. Germline lookup yields CDR1 LNHDA and CDR2 SQIVND (reference sequence). This CDR3 has 18 amino acids. With 6 bases clipped from V and 8 bases from J, the junction kept 17 bases outside the gene matches.

Sequenced sample: peripheral blood. The genes are TRBV19 and TRBJ2-2; 11 bases map to TRBD2. The receptor was isolated from an older man with acute or convalescent COVID-19. The CDR3 reads CASREVGQLAGVGGELFF. The CDR3, as DNA: TGTGCCAGTAGGGAAGTAGGGCAACTAGCGGGAGTCGGTGGGGAGCTGTTTTTT.